These 26 T cell receptor beta chains came from one sample sequenced in a study of T cell repertoires in cytomegalovirus infection. In TCRdb, the reads were re-called with MiXCR into one record per CDR3 protein. Among some 350,000 distinct CDR3 sequences listed, about 28% were seen once. The antigens for these receptors are not known. This specimen was cultured PBMCs, taken from culture after CMV antigen stimulation. The receptors stem from a human donor in good health (CMV status not recorded). Some clones in this sample may be carry-over from other donors' samples.

Only a few counts were recorded for this clonotype. The chain recombines TRBV28 with TRBJ2-4; D is uncertain. The ends were cut back, 4 bases at V and 7 bases at J, with 8 bases in the middle. The CDR3 extends over 12 amino acids. CDR1 is MDHEN, CDR2 SYDVKM, per germline. The DNA of the CDR3 is TGTGCCAGCAGTTCCGCAGAGAACATTCAGTACTTC. Its translation is CASSSAENIQYF.

This clonotype was seen many times. V and J are TRBV7-2 and TRBJ2-4, with 7 nucleotides matching TRBD2. V shed 4 bases and J 11 bases; nucleotides not matched to a gene: 11. The germline gives CDR1 SGHTA, CDR2 FQGNSA. This CDR3 comprises 14 residues. The CDR3 loop reads CASSSREGRGFQYF. CDR3 coding DNA: TGTGCCAGCAGCTCCAGGGAGGGAAGAGGGTTTCAGTACTTC.

The chain combines TRBV19 with TRBJ2-1; D gene ambiguous. CDR1 and CDR2 from the germline V gene are LNHDA and SQIVND (reference sequence). V was shortened by 4 bases and J by 5 bases, with 12 bases between the two germline ends. The CDR3 extends over 14 amino acids. The CDR3 spells CASSNTLTDNEQFF. The CDR3 DNA sequence: TGTGCCAGTAGTAACACACTTACCGACAATGAGCAGTTCTTC.

This sequence joins TRBV10-2 and TRBJ1-5; D is unclear. V was clipped by 2 bases and J by 1 base, with 9 bases between them. This CDR3 has 15 amino acids. Germline CDR1 is WSHSY and CDR2 is SAAADI. The CDR3 coding sequence is TGCGCCAGCAGTGAGGGGGTAGGGAGCAATCAGCCCCAGCATTTT. Amino acids: CASSEGVGSNQPQHF.

V usage is TRBV6-5 and J usage is TRBJ1-1; the D gene is possibly TRBD1 (5 bases). V was pared by 6 bases and J by 1 base, with 15 bases between. The CDR3 has 15 residues. CDR1 MNHEY and CDR2 SVGAGI come from the germline V gene. The CDR3 DNA is TGTGCCAGCAGCAACCCCGGGGGGGAGAACACTGAAGCTTTCTTT. This sequence encodes CASSNPGGENTEAFF.

Only a few counts were recorded for this clonotype. The CDR3 loop is CASSYPGRGKFNEQFF. The CDR3 region has the DNA TGTGCCAGCAGTTACCCTGGCAGGGGAAAGTTCAATGAGCAGTTCTTC. The V call is TRBV6-6, the J call TRBJ2-1, with D possibly matching TRBD1 (6 bases). Trimming left V 2 bases short and J 6 bases short, with 17 bases between. CDR3 length: 16 amino acids. In germline, CDR1 is MNHNY, CDR2 SVGAGI (reference sequence).

The gene calls are TRBV6-5 and TRBJ2-1, with unresolved D. From germline, CDR1 is MNHEY and CDR2 SVGAGI. Trimming took 7 bases from V and 5 from J, leaving 12 bases between them. CDR3 length equals 13 residues. The CDR3 nucleotides read TGTGCCAGCACACGCCCTATCCACAATGAGCAGTTCTTC. This sequence encodes CASTRPIHNEQFF.

This clonotype was detected a few times. The chain employs TRBV6-1 and TRBJ1-5, with a weak D call TRBD1 (6 bases). Trimming stripped 5 bases from V and 1 base from J, with 12 bases between. Germline loops: CDR1 MNHNS, CDR2 SASEGT. The CDR3 contains 15 residues. CDR3 region: CASSQTGYSNQPQHF. CDR3 coding DNA: TGTGCCAGCAGTCAAACAGGGTACAGCAATCAGCCCCAGCATTTT.

The CDR3 nucleotides read TGTGCCAGCACCCGGCAGGGTAACACCGGGGAGCTGTTTTTT. It translates to CASTRQGNTGELFF. The chain employs TRBV6-1 and TRBJ2-2; a weak D match, TRBD1 (5 bases). The germline gives CDR1 MNHNS, CDR2 SASEGT. The CDR3 runs to 14 residues. The ends were cut back, 7 bases at V and 2 bases at J, with 11 bases in the middle.

This clonotype was counted at least ten times. V usage is TRBV7-2 and J usage is TRBJ2-3; 15 bases align to TRBD2. V trimming: 4 bases; J trimming: 5 bases; junction bases outside the gene matches: 7. This CDR3 has 17 amino acids. Germline CDR1 reads SGHTA; CDR2 reads FQGNSA. The CDR3 is CASSSVGTSGGKDTQYF. DNA for the CDR3: TGTGCCAGCAGCTCAGTCGGGACTAGCGGGGGGAAAGATACGCAGTATTTT.

This clonotype has only a few counts. CDR3 coding DNA: TGTGCCACCAGCAGAAGAGTACAGGGGGCGAACACCGGGGAGCTGTTTTTT. Its translation is CATSRRVQGANTGELFF. This chain joins TRBV15 and TRBJ2-2; 8 bases are a match to TRBD1. This CDR3 has 17 amino acids. The germline V gene has CDR1 LNHNV and CDR2 YYDKDF (reference sequence). V shed 2 bases and J 0 bases; nucleotides not matched to a gene: 5.

The chain joins TRBV7-3 to TRBJ2-2; D possibly corresponds to TRBD1 (5 bases). Trimming cost V 5 bases and J 1 base, with 14 bases left between them. Germline V gene lookup returns CDR1 SGHTA and CDR2 FQGTGA. CDR3 length equals 16 residues. Written as DNA, the CDR3 is TGTGCCAGCAGCCGTAGACAGATTCAGAACACCGGGGAGCTGTTTTTT. As protein: CASSRRQIQNTGELFF.

The chain couples TRBV19 to TRBJ1-5; D perhaps matches TRBD1 (6 bases). The V gene's germline CDR1 is LNHDA and CDR2 SQIVND (reference sequence). V dropped 7 bases and J dropped 7 bases, with 20 bases sitting between them. The CDR3 runs 15 residues. The CDR3 DNA reads as TGTGCCAGTACCCCGGGAGGCAGCCAGGGGCAGCCCCAGCATTTT. It encodes CASTPGGSQGQPQHF. Based on the CDR3 plus reference TRBV19 and TRBJ1-5, the full variable domain is DGGITQSPKYLFRKEGQNVTLSCEQNLNHDAMYWYRQDPGQGLRLIYYSQIVNDFQKGDIAEGYSVSREKKESFPLTVTSAQKNPTAFYLCASTPGGSQGQPQHFGDGTRLSIL.

As DNA, the CDR3 is TGTGCCAGCAGTTACCTGGGACAGACCTACGAGCAGTACTTC. Its translation is CASSYLGQTYEQYF. This rearrangement joins TRBV6-5 to TRBJ2-7; 7 bases align to TRBD1. With 2 bases clipped from V and 2 bases from J, the junction kept 3 bases outside the gene matches. This CDR3 comprises 14 residues. Germline CDR1 MNHEY, CDR2 SVGAGI.

This clonotype was detected only a few times. The rearrangement uses TRBV7-8 and TRBJ2-5; no firm D call. Trimming cost V 3 bases and J 5 bases, with 10 bases left between them. This CDR3 is 13 amino acids long. Germline loops: CDR1 SGHVS, CDR2 FQNEAQ. Here the CDR3 DNA reads TGTGCCAGCAGCTTCCCTCCCGGGGAGACCCAGTACTTC. Its protein is CASSFPPGETQYF.

This clonotype came up a few times. The chain links TRBV11-2 to TRBJ2-1; possibly TRBD1 or TRBD2 for D (5 bases each). Trimming shortened V by 0 bases and J by 9 bases, and 9 bases separated the two germline ends. This CDR3 comprises 13 residues. Looked up from germline, CDR1 is SGHAT and CDR2 is FQNNGV. The CDR3 region has the DNA TGTGCCAGCAGCTTAGAAGTCGGGGCTGAGCAGTTCTTC. Translation: CASSLEVGAEQFF.

This chain joins TRBV27 and TRBJ1-2; D perhaps matches TRBD1 (5 bases). Trimming removed 8 bases at V and 0 bases at J, with 19 bases between. The CDR3 has 16 amino acids. The V gene's germline CDR1 is MNHEY and CDR2 SMNVEV (reference sequence). The CDR3 nucleotides read TGTGCCAGCGCCCCCGGGACCACGCCCGCTAACTATGGCTACACCTTC. As protein: CASAPGTTPANYGYTF.

The chain has TRBV12-3 or TRBV12-4 and TRBJ2-7, with D possibly TRBD1 on 5 matching bases. CDR3 length: 13 amino acids. V dropped 1 base and J dropped 5 bases, with 9 bases sitting between them. The CDR3, as DNA: TGTGCCAGCAGTTTAGGCAGGGCCAACGAGCAGTACTTC. Translating gives CASSLGRANEQYF.

The chain carries TRBV10-3 and TRBJ2-7; 10 bases map to TRBD1. After removal of 6 bases from V and 3 bases from J, the junction contained 5 bases not matched to a gene. CDR1 is ENHRY and CDR2 is SYGVKD in the germline V gene. The CDR3 is 14 amino acids. The CDR3 sequence is CAIRPGTGVYEQYF. DNA for the CDR3: TGTGCCATCAGGCCCGGGACAGGGGTCTACGAGCAGTACTTC.

The rearrangement joins TRBV12-3 or TRBV12-4 to TRBJ2-1; D possibly uses TRBD1 or TRBD2 (6 bases each). The CDR3 loop spans 16 amino acids. Trimming pared 3 bases from V and 0 bases from J, leaving 12 bases between. CDR3 residues: CASSFLGGPSYNEQFF. The CDR3 coding sequence is TGTGCCAGCAGTTTTTTGGGGGGCCCCTCCTACAATGAGCAGTTCTTC.

The table lists this clonotype with many counts. V gene TRBV7-3 combines with J gene TRBJ2-1; 10 bases fit TRBD2. The CDR3 contains 17 residues. V shed 5 bases and J 7 bases; nucleotides not matched to a gene: 14. In germline, CDR1 is SGHTA, CDR2 FQGTGA. This CDR3 reads CASSPPKEGLAKNEQFF. Written as DNA, the CDR3 is TGTGCCAGCAGCCCCCCGAAGGAGGGACTAGCGAAAAATGAGCAGTTCTTC.

This clonotype turned up a few times. This chain links TRBV7-2 with TRBJ1-1; D is unresolved. The V end lost 5 bases, the J end lost 1 base, and 8 bases lay between the germline ends. The CDR3 spans 13 residues. The V gene's germline CDR1 is SGHTA and CDR2 FQGNSA. In DNA, the CDR3 is TGTGCCAGCAGCCGCGACCCGAACACTGAAGCTTTCTTT. Residues: CASSRDPNTEAFF.

This clonotype was seen many times. V gene TRBV6-1 combines with J gene TRBJ2-1; D is possibly TRBD2 (5 bases). The CDR3 has 16 residues. Trimming shortened V by 2 bases and J by 0 bases, and 11 bases separated the two germline ends. Germline V gene sequence: CDR1 MNHNS, CDR2 SASEGT. The CDR3 region has the DNA TGTGCCAGCAGTGAAAGAGGGCTGAGCTCCTACAATGAGCAGTTCTTC. Its translation is CASSERGLSSYNEQFF.

In regard to this clonotype: With a much larger clone just one base away, this may be a read error. The V and J genes are TRBV19 and TRBJ1-2, with TRBD1 as a possible D gene (6 bases). The germline V and J ends were trimmed by 7 bases and 8 bases, with 26 bases remaining between them. The V gene's germline CDR1 is LNHDA and CDR2 SQIVND (reference sequence). The CDR3 runs to 16 residues. The CDR3 nucleotides are TGTGCCAGTACCCAAGGCTGGACAGATACCTTGACCGGCTACACCTTC. Translating gives CASTQGWTDTLTGYTF.

This rearrangement joins TRBV5-4 to TRBJ1-1, with D possibly TRBD1 on 5 matching bases. Trimming shortened V by 5 bases and J by 4 bases, and 18 bases separated the two germline ends. The germline gives CDR1 SGHNT, CDR2 YYREEE (reference sequence). CDR3 length: 15 residues. For the CDR3, the DNA is TGTGCCAGCAGTTCCCTTGACAGCCTCTTCACTGAAGCTTTCTTT. Amino acid sequence: CASSSLDSLFTEAFF.

The chain is built from TRBV9 and TRBJ2-5, with TRBD2 matching over 7 bases. The germline V gene encodes CDR1 SGDLS and CDR2 YYNGEE. Trimming removed 0 bases from V and 1 base from J; junction bases left unmatched: 6. There are 16 residues in the CDR3. The CDR3 spells CASSVGGGSGQETQYF. The CDR3 nucleotides are TGTGCCAGCAGCGTAGGGGGGGGTAGCGGCCAAGAGACCCAGTACTTC.